This TCR beta chain was captured in a study of blood T cells in healthy people across ages. It was with a sample-barcoded 5' primer and a J-beta primer mix that a second PCR of about 7 to 12 cycles was run. MiXCR, applied by TCRdb to the 5' RACE reads, yields one record per CDR3 protein. The sample consists of some 1.1 million distinct CDR3 sequences, 30% to 40% of them appearing once. The CDR3 is made up of 14 amino acids. V was cut by 5 bases and J by 1 base, with 11 bases left in between. Germline assignment: CDR1 SGHVS and CDR2 FNYEAQ. This clonotype showed up just a few times. This TCR was recovered from a man aged 18 to 30 in good health. This chain uses TRBV7-6 with TRBJ1-1; no clear D. The sample consisted of blood. The CDR3 DNA reads as TGTGCCAGCAGCGATAGGGCAGGGAACACTGAAGCTTTCTTT. Translated: CASSDRAGNTEAFF.